One and the same sample provided the 23 T cell receptor beta chains below, sequenced in a study of cytomegalovirus exposure and HLA in healthy donors. PCR employed 60 Vbeta and 13 Jbeta primers. Profiling relied on immunoSEQ multiplex PCR, and the TCRdb table lists in-frame clones only, not all of them. The repertoire holds approximately 150,000 clones, about 79% seen once, with nearly 6.5% in the top ten. The specimen was PBMCs. The receptor set was obtained from a man aged 35 to 55 in good health and CMV-seropositive.

V gene TRBV5-1 combines with J gene TRBJ2-1, with a weak D call TRBD2 (6 bases). V was shortened by 1 base and J by 2 bases, with 13 bases between the two germline ends. Germline V gene lookup returns CDR1 SGHRS and CDR2 YFSETQ. The CDR3 extends over 16 amino acids. The CDR3 here is CASSLSLGGTYNEQFF. The CDR3 DNA follows: TGCGCCAGCAGCTTGAGCCTGGGGGGTACCTACAATGAGCAGTTCTTC.

The V and J genes are TRBV28 and TRBJ2-1; D is unresolved. Germline V gene sequence: CDR1 MDHEN, CDR2 SYDVKM. V shed 4 bases and J shed 1 base, with 8 bases lying between them. CDR3 length: 14 residues. CDR3 region: CASSSFGSYNEQFF. The DNA for the CDR3 is TGTGCCAGCAGTTCGTTCGGGTCCTACAATGAGCAGTTCTTC.

The V and J genes are TRBV7-7 and TRBJ1-5, with D perhaps TRBD1 (6 bases). The CDR3 consists of 16 residues. Germline CDR1 reads SSHAT; CDR2 reads FNYEAQ (reference sequence). Trimming took 6 bases from V and 2 from J, leaving 17 bases between them. CDR3 sequence reads: CASRASHRDGNQPQHF. Written as DNA, the CDR3 is TGTGCCAGCAGAGCTTCGCACAGGGATGGCAATCAGCCCCAGCATTTT.

This chain uses TRBV5-6 with TRBJ1-1; D remains unclear. Germline CDR1 reads SGHDT; CDR2 reads YYEEEE. The CDR3 loop spans 15 amino acids. V lost 3 bases and J lost 0, with 12 bases in between. CDR3 residues: CASSSRKQMNTEAFF. The CDR3 DNA reads as TGTGCCAGCAGCTCGCGGAAGCAGATGAACACTGAAGCTTTCTTT.

V gene TRBV6-1 combines with J gene TRBJ1-2, with a tentative D call TRBD1 (6 bases). The CDR3 spans 13 residues. V lost 8 bases to trimming and J lost 3 bases, with 13 bases between them. Germline V CDR1 and CDR2: MNHNS, SASEGT. CDR3: CASLRGGDYGYTF. DNA for the CDR3: TGTGCCAGCCTCAGAGGGGGAGACTATGGCTACACCTTC.

The V call is TRBV7-9, the J call TRBJ2-5, with 9 bases fitting TRBD1. In germline, CDR1 is SEHNR, CDR2 FQNEAQ (reference sequence). V was pared by 6 bases and J by 2 bases, with 4 bases of the junction left unmatched. CDR3 length equals 14 residues. The DNA for the CDR3 is TGTGCCAGCAGGAACGACAGGGGGCAAGAGACCCAGTACTTC. Translated, it gives CASRNDRGQETQYF.

V gene TRBV5-6 combines with J gene TRBJ1-2; D unresolved. This CDR3 contains 13 residues. CDR1 and CDR2 (germline): SGHDT, YYEEEE. V gave up 0 bases and J gave up 8 bases, with 11 bases separating them. The CDR3: CASSLVGGGGYTF. CDR3 bases: TGTGCCAGCAGCTTGGTCGGCGGAGGGGGCTACACCTTC.

V usage is TRBV5-1 and J usage is TRBJ2-3, with 8 bases lining up with TRBD2. Trimming removed 7 bases from V and 0 bases from J; junction bases left unmatched: 10. Germline V gives CDR1 SGHRS, CDR2 YFSETQ. This CDR3 is 16 amino acids long. CDR3 residues: CASCRGLAGSTDTQYF. The DNA of the CDR3 is TGCGCCAGCTGTCGCGGGCTAGCGGGCAGCACAGATACGCAGTATTTT.

This sequence joins TRBV18 and TRBJ2-2; no clear D. The CDR3 spans 17 residues. Germline-derived CDR1 and CDR2 are KGHSH and LQKENI. Trimming took off 3 bases at V and 0 bases at J, with 14 bases between the two ends. The CDR3 sequence is CASSPIDSLANTGELFF. The DNA for the CDR3 is TGTGCCAGCTCACCTATCGACTCACTCGCGAACACCGGGGAGCTGTTTTTT.

The chain employs TRBV2 and TRBJ1-5; TRBD1 agrees at 8 bases. The V gene end was trimmed by 3 bases and the J gene end by 9 bases; junction bases not matched to a gene: 10. CDR3 length equals 15 residues. Germline V lookup: CDR1 SNHLY, CDR2 FYNNEI. The CDR3 sequence: CASSDQGAALGPQHF. The CDR3 nucleotides read TGTGCCAGCAGTGATCAGGGGGCCGCCTTAGGGCCCCAGCATTTT.

This CDR3 is CASSTPRAGGAGEQFF. The CDR3 nucleotides read TGTGCCAGCAGCACCCCAAGGGCAGGGGGCGCAGGTGAGCAGTTCTTC. The V gene is TRBV7-3, the J gene TRBJ2-1, with 8 bases identical to TRBD1. CDR3 size: 16 residues. CDR1 is SGHTA, CDR2 FQGTGA, per germline. Trimming took 5 bases from V and 9 from J; bases not matched to a gene: 15.

This clone was detected once. The V and J genes are TRBV11-2 and TRBJ1-5; D is unresolved. V lost 1 base and J 2 bases, leaving 6 bases between the germline ends. This CDR3 region has 14 residues. The germline CDR1 and CDR2 sequences are SGHAT and FQNNGV. The DNA of the CDR3 is TGTGCCAGCAGCTTAGTCCCGGGCAATCAGCCCCAGCATTTT. Protein product: CASSLVPGNQPQHF.

The V call is TRBV2, the J call TRBJ2-5, with D perhaps TRBD2 (6 bases). Germline CDR1 is SNHLY and CDR2 is FYNNEI. The CDR3 spans 12 residues. The V gene lost 7 bases and the J gene lost 2 bases, with 8 bases spanning the gap. In nucleotides, the CDR3 is TGTGCCAGCACTAGCGCGCAAGAGACCCAGTACTTC. Its translation is CASTSAQETQYF.

The rearrangement joins TRBV5-1 to TRBJ2-1; D is uncertain. Germline CDR1 is SGHRS and CDR2 is YFSETQ. The CDR3 has 12 amino acids. V lost 0 bases to trimming and J lost 8 bases, with 6 bases between them. The CDR3 DNA reads as TGCGCCAGCAGCTTGGCCCCCGATGAGCAGTTCTTC. This codes for CASSLAPDEQFF.

The chain carries TRBV4-1 and TRBJ2-1; 8 nucleotides agree with TRBD1. Germline values: CDR1 MGHRA, CDR2 YSYEKL. Trimming removed 1 base from V and 3 bases from J; junction bases left unmatched: 5. CDR3 length: 16 amino acids. The chain's CDR3 is CASSQARQGNYNEQFF. CDR3 bases: TGCGCCAGCAGCCAAGCTCGACAGGGGAACTACAATGAGCAGTTCTTC.

Worth noting for this clone: Sequence at one end of the junction differs from germline and may be a read error. V usage is TRBV7-7 and J usage is TRBJ2-1; 11 positions match TRBD2. Per germline, CDR1 SSHAT and CDR2 FNYEAQ (reference sequence). The CDR3 length is 15 residues. The chain's CDR3 is CASSPGTSGNNEQFF. In DNA, the CDR3 is TGTGCTAGCAGCCCCGGGACTAGCGGAAACAATGAGCAGTTCTTC.

The chain has TRBV7-2 and TRBJ1-2, with TRBD1 matching over 9 bases. The CDR3 length is 13 residues. Trimming removed 7 bases from V and 5 bases from J; junction bases left unmatched: 5. Germline values: CDR1 SGHTA, CDR2 FQGNSA. The DNA of the CDR3 is TGTGCCAGCACCCAGGGGACAGGGTATGGCTACACCTTC. Encoded protein: CASTQGTGYGYTF.

This chain connects TRBV7-3 to TRBJ2-1; TRBD2 aligns across 7 bases. V gave up 5 bases and J gave up 4 bases; unmatched junction bases: 14. CDR3 length equals 17 residues. The V gene's germline CDR1 is SGHTA and CDR2 FQGTGA. The CDR3 region has the DNA TGTGCCAGCAGCCCCGGGGGGTCCAGGGTTTTATACAATGAGCAGTTCTTC. Protein product: CASSPGGSRVLYNEQFF.

The CDR3 coding sequence is TGTGCCAGTAGTATGCGGGAAAAAGGAAACACCATATATTTT. Its translation is CASSMREKGNTIYF. V is TRBV19 and J is TRBJ1-3, with unresolved D. The CDR3 length is 14 residues. Germline CDR1 reads LNHDA; CDR2 reads SQIVND (reference sequence). The ends were cut back, 3 bases at V and 4 bases at J, with 10 bases in the middle.

The CDR3 loop is CSVRLAGNTDTQYF. As DNA, the CDR3 is TGCAGCGTTAGACTAGCGGGTAACACAGATACGCAGTATTTT. The chain couples TRBV29-1 to TRBJ2-3; 10 positions match TRBD2. Trimming at V came to 5 bases and at J to 2 bases, leaving 4 bases not matched to a gene. The CDR3 consists of 14 residues. Per the germline V gene, CDR1 is SQVTM and CDR2 is ANQGSEA.

This clone was seen a few times. The chain joins TRBV6-6 to TRBJ2-7, with D perhaps matching TRBD2 (6 bases). Germline values: CDR1 MNHNY, CDR2 SVGAGI (reference sequence). The CDR3 is made up of 14 amino acids. Deletions cut 6 bases from V and 4 bases from J, with 16 bases between. The CDR3 DNA sequence: TGTGCCAGCAGAACCGGGACTTCTGCTTACGAGCAGTACTTC. The encoded protein is CASRTGTSAYEQYF.

The gene calls are TRBV6-5 and TRBJ1-5, with a weak D call TRBD1 (5 bases). CDR3 length equals 13 residues. Germline CDR1 and CDR2: MNHEY and SVGAGI. Trimming stripped 5 bases from V and 5 bases from J, with 10 bases between. In DNA form, the CDR3 reads TGTGCCAGCAGTGTGGGGCTGGATCAGCCCCAGCATTTT. Residues: CASSVGLDQPQHF.

This clone has only a few counts. The chain is built from TRBV7-9 and TRBJ2-7, with D hard to call. Trimming pared 3 bases from V and 0 bases from J, leaving 9 bases between. The CDR3 runs 14 residues. Germline V gene data show CDR1 as SEHNR and CDR2 as FQNEAQ (reference sequence). CDR3 DNA: TGTGCCAGCAGCTTTAATCCAGACTCCTACGAGCAGTACTTC. Protein product: CASSFNPDSYEQYF.